Listed here are 8 T cell receptor beta chains from one sample, sequenced in a study of shared clonotypes between healthy human individuals. Only in-frame clones appear in the TCRdb table, and some are missing; sequencing was by immunoSEQ multiplex PCR. This sample has a few hundred thousand clones, with 96% found just once. The sample consisted of memory CD8+ T cells sorted from blood. Subset: CD45RO+ cells pooled with CCR7-negative TemRA cells. The source of these receptors is a man aged 25-40 years in good health.

This chain links TRBV7-9 with TRBJ2-1, with D perhaps matching TRBD1 (6 bases). The CDR3 runs to 15 residues. V was clipped by 6 bases and J by 11 bases, with 23 bases between them. From germline, CDR1 is SEHNR and CDR2 FQNEAQ (reference sequence). CDR3 DNA sequence: TGTGCCAGCAGTCCCAAGGGGGTGGGGGCCCGACAGCAGTTCTTC. Translated, it gives CASSPKGVGARQQFF. The full variable domain, rest sourced from reference TRBV7-9 and TRBJ2-1, is DTGVSQNPRHKITKRGQNVTFRCDPISEHNRLYWYRQTLGQGPEFLTYFQNEAQLEKSRLLSDRFSAERPKGSFSTLEIQRTEQGDSAMYLCASSPKGVGARQQFFGPGTRLTVL.

This chain joins TRBV7-9 and TRBJ2-5; TRBD2 is a possible D gene (6 bases). The DNA end is more similar to TRBJ2-7, so the J call may be wrong. The germline V gene encodes CDR1 SEHNR and CDR2 FQNEAQ (reference sequence). This CDR3 has 14 residues. The CDR3, as DNA: TGTGCCAGCAGCCCCCGCGGGGCTACCTACGAGCAGTACTTC. It codes for CASSPRGATYEQYF.

The rearrangement uses TRBV9 and TRBJ2-3, with no clear D. V lost 4 bases, J lost 2 bases, and 8 bases lay in between. CDR1 is SGDLS, CDR2 YYNGEE, per germline. CDR3 length: 13 residues. CDR3 sequence (DNA): TGTGCCAGCAGCCTCCAGAACACAGATACGCAGTATTTT. It codes for CASSLQNTDTQYF.

V gene TRBV5-1 combines with J gene TRBJ2-2, with D possibly being TRBD1 or TRBD2 (5 bases each). The CDR3 loop spans 14 amino acids. V dropped 4 bases and J dropped 3 bases, with 10 bases sitting between them. CDR1 and CDR2 (germline): SGHRS, YFSETQ. The CDR3 reads CASSLMGDTGELFF. The CDR3 coding sequence is TGCGCCAGCAGCCTAATGGGGGACACCGGGGAGCTGTTTTTT.

The rearrangement joins TRBV5-1 to TRBJ2-7, with 12 bases identical to TRBD2. The CDR3 is 16 amino acids. With 0 bases clipped from V and 1 base from J, the junction kept 2 bases outside the gene matches. CDR1 is SGHRS and CDR2 is YFSETQ in the germline V gene. The CDR3 loop is CASSLAGTSGSYEQYF. DNA for the CDR3: TGCGCCAGCAGCTTGGCCGGGACTAGCGGGTCCTACGAGCAGTACTTC.

The chain couples TRBV30 to TRBJ1-5; possibly TRBD1 for D (6 bases). Germline V CDR1 and CDR2: GTSNPN, SVGIG (reference sequence). The CDR3 consists of 16 residues. V lost 1 base and J 0 bases, leaving 13 bases between the germline ends. The chain's CDR3 is CAWSDGQGYSNQPQHF. The CDR3 nucleotides read TGTGCCTGGAGTGATGGGCAGGGGTATAGCAATCAGCCCCAGCATTTT.

This sequence joins TRBV6-1 and TRBJ2-1; unclear D gene. CDR1 and CDR2 from the germline V gene are MNHNS and SASEGT. Trimming stripped 4 bases from V and 6 bases from J, with 19 bases between. The CDR3 has 16 residues. This CDR3 reads CASSAGWASLRNEQFF. The DNA for the CDR3 is TGTGCCAGCAGTGCAGGCTGGGCATCCCTTCGCAATGAGCAGTTCTTC.

The chain recombines TRBV29-1 with TRBJ1-2; TRBD1 agrees at 8 bases. The CDR3 spans 15 residues. Per the germline V gene, CDR1 is SQVTM and CDR2 is ANQGSEA. Trimming at V came to 1 base and at J to 9 bases, leaving 13 bases not matched to a gene. The CDR3 sequence: CSVEGPDRGRLSYTF. As DNA, the CDR3 is TGCAGCGTTGAAGGCCCCGACAGGGGACGATTAAGCTACACCTTC.